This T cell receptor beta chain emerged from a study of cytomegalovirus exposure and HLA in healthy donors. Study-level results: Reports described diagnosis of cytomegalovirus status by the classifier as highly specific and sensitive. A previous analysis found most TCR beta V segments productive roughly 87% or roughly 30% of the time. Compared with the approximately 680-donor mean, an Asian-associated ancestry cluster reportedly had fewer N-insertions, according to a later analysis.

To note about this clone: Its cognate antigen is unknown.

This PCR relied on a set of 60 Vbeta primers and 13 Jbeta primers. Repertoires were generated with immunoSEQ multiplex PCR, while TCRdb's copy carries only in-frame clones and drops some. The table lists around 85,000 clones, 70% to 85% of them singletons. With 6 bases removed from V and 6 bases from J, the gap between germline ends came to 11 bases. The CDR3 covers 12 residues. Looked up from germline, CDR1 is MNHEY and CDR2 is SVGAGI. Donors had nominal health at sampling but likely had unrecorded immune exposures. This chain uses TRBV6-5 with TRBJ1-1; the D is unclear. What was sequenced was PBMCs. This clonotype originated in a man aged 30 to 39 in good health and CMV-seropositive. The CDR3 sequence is CASSRGGAEAFF. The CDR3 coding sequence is TGTGCCAGCAGCCGCGGAGGAGCTGAAGCTTTCTTT.